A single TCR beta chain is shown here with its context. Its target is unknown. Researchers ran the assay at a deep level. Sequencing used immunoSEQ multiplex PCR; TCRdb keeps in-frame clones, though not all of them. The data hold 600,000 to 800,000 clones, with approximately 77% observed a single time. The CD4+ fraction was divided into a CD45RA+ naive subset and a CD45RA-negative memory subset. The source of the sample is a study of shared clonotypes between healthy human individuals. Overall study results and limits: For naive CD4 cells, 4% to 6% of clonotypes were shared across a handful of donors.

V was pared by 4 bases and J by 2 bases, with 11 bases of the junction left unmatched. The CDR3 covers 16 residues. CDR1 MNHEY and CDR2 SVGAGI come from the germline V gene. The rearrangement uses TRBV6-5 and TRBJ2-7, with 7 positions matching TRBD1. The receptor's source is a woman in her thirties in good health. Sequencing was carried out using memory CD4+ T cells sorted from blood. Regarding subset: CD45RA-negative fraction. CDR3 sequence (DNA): TGTGCCAGCAGTTCTGGACCGACAGGGTCAGCCTACGAGCAGTACTTC. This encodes CASSSGPTGSAYEQYF.